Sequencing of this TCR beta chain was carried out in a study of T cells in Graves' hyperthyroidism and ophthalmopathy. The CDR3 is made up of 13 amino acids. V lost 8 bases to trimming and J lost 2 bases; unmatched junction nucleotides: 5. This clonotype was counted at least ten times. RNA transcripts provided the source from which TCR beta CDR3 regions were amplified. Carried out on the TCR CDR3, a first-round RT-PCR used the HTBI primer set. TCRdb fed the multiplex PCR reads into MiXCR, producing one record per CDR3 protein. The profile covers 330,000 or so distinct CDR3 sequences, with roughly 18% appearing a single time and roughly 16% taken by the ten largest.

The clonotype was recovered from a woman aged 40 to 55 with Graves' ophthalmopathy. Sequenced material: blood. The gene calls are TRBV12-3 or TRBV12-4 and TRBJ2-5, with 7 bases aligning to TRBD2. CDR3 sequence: CASGPGGQETQYF. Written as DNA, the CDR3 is TGTGCCAGCGGGCCGGGGGGTCAAGAGACCCAGTACTTC.